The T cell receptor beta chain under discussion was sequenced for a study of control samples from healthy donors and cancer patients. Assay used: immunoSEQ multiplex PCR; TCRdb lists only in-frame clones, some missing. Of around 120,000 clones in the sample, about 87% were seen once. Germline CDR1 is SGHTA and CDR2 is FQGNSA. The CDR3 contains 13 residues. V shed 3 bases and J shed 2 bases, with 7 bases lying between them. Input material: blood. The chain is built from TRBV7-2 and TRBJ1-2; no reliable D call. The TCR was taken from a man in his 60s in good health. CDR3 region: CASSLTPNYGYTF. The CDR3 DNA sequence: TGTGCCAGCAGCTTGACACCAAACTATGGCTACACCTTC.